This T cell receptor (beta chain) was captured by sequencing in a study of human T cells and chemical hapten exposure. Across the study: A 2 cm by 2 cm inner upper arm patch received 2% DPC for sensitization. Study findings and constraints: Donors had alopecia, so their immune response may differ from healthy people's.

The time point was: patch test 2, 6 weeks after DPC sensitization. Indicated treatment: therapeutic diphenylcyclopropenone sensitization with weekly scalp DPC. Extraction of total RNA was performed on unfractionated whole blood. TCRdb fed the RACE reads into MiXCR, producing one record per CDR3 protein. The top ten clones hold about 1.3% of a sample with roughly 150,000 distinct CDR3 sequences, roughly 10% of them seen once. A remark on this clonotype: Its antigen is currently unknown.

Source: whole blood, taken in connection with sensitization to the hapten diphenylcyclopropenone (DPC). The sequence came from a woman in her forties or fifties with alopecia areata. Some clones in this sample may be carry-over from other donors' samples.

In nucleotides, the CDR3 is TGTGCCAGTAGTACAGAAGACAGGCACTATCAGCCCCAGCATTTT. Translated, it gives CASSTEDRHYQPQHF. This rearrangement joins TRBV19 to TRBJ1-5; D is possibly TRBD1 (6 bases). The CDR3 covers 15 residues. Trimming removed 4 bases at V and 5 bases at J, with 15 bases between. The V gene's germline CDR1 is LNHDA and CDR2 SQIVND (reference sequence).